This T cell receptor beta chain originates from a study of T cell responses to AZD1222 COVID-19 vaccine. Using immunoSEQ multiplex PCR, the repertoire was profiled, and TCRdb retains in-frame clones only, with some absent. This table has around 130,000 clones, about 90% appearing once. General study findings and limits: Among vaccine-associated CD4 TCRs, coverage spanned spike, with dominance at 160-218 and 743-854.

Notes on this clone: Its antigen remains unknown.

The clonotype comes from an adult who received the MenACWY meningococcal vaccine as a control. Sequences were derived from peripheral blood, sampled 28 days after the second dose of the MenACWY control vaccine.

The CDR3 loop reads CASSKGAEQYF. CDR3 nucleotide sequence: TGTGCCAGCAGTAAGGGCGCTGAGCAGTACTTC. This chain connects TRBV6-2 or TRBV6-3 to TRBJ2-7; D remains ambiguous. The CDR3 length is 11 residues. The V end was cut by 5 bases, the J end by 7 bases, with 9 bases between. Germline V gives CDR1 MNHEY, CDR2 SVGEGT.